This entry features one TCR beta chain sequence. Terminally differentiated effector memory CD45RA+ cells were excluded by CCR7 positive selection of CD45RO-negative cells. The data are from a study of shared clonotypes between healthy human individuals. Assay used: immunoSEQ multiplex PCR; TCRdb lists only in-frame clones, some missing. The sample shows about 2.2 million clones, 85% to 95% of them seen only once. CDR1 and CDR2 from the germline V gene are MGHDK and SYGVNS. The length of the CDR3 is 15 residues. Trimming took off 3 bases at V and 2 bases at J, with 10 bases between the two ends. Sequencing used naive CD8+ T cells from PBMCs. The gene calls are TRBV25-1 and TRBJ2-2; perhaps D is TRBD1 or TRBD2 (5 bases each). This receptor was obtained from a man younger than 35 in good health. Some clones in this sample may be carry-over from other donors' samples. The CDR3 DNA reads TGTGCCAGCAGTGACCGGGACGCAAACACCGGGGAGCTGTTTTTT. Translated: CASSDRDANTGELFF.